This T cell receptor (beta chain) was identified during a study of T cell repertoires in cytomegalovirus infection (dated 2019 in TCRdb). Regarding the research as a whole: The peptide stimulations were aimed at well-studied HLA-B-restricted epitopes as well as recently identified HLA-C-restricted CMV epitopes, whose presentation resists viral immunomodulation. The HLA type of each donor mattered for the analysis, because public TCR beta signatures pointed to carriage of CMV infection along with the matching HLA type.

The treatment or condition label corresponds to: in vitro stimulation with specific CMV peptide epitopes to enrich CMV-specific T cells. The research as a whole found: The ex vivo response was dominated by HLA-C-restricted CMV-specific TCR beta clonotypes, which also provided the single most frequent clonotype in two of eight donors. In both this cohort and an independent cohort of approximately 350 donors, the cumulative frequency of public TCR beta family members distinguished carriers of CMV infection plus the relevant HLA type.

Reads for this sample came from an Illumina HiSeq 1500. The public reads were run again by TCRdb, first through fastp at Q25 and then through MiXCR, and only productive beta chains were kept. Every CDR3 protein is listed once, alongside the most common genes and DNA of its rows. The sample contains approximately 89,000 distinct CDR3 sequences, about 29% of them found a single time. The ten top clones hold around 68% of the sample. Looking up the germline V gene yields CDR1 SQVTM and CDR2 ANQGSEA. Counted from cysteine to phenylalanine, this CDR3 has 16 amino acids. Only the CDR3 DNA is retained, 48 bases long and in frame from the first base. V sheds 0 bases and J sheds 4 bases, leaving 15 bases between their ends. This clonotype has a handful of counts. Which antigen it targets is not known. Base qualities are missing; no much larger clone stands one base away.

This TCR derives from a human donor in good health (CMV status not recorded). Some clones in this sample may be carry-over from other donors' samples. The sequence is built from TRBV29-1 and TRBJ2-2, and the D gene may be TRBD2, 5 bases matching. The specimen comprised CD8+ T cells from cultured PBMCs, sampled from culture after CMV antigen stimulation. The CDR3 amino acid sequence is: CSVEEFAPGSTGELFF. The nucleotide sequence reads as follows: TGCAGCGTTGAAGAATTTGCCCCTGGGAGCACCGGGGAGCTGTTTTTT.